The T cell receptor beta chain under discussion was sequenced for a study of CD8 T cells in Susac syndrome. The RNA input was roughly 0.45 to 1 ug, and it was reverse transcribed with random hexamers. TCRdb ran MiXCR on the immunoSEQ multiplex PCR reads and lists one entry per CDR3 protein. The sample yields approximately 190,000 distinct CDR3 sequences, roughly 91% seen once. Sequenced: CD4+ T cells from PBMCs. This sequence was found in a human donor with Susac syndrome.

The chain's CDR3 is CASRFRDSREQYF. Written as DNA, the CDR3 is TGTGCCAGCAGATTCCGGGACTCACGCGAGCAGTACTTC. This chain links TRBV6-1 with TRBJ2-7; D is possibly TRBD2 (6 bases). The germline V gene has CDR1 MNHNS and CDR2 SASEGT. The CDR3 is 13 residues long. V was cut by 6 bases and J by 6 bases, with 15 bases left in between.